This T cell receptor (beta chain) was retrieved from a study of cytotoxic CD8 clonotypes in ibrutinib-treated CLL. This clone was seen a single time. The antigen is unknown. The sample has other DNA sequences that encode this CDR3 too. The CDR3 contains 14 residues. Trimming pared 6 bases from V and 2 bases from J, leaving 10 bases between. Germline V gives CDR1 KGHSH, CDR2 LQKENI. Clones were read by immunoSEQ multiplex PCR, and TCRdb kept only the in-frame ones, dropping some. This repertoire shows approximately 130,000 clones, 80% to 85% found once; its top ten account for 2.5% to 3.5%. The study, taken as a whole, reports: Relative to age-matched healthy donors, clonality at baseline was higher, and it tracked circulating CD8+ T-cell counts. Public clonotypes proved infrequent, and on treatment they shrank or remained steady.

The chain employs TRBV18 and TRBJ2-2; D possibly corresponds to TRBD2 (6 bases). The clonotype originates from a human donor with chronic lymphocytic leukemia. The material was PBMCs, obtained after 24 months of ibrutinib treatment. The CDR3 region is CASSPRGNTGELFF. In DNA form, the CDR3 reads TGTGCCAGCTCTCCGCGGGGCAACACCGGGGAGCTGTTTTTT.